A selection of T cell receptor beta chains follows, all from one sample in a study of blood T cell repertoires in COVID-19. Assay: immunoSEQ multiplex PCR; the TCRdb copy retains only in-frame clones and omits some. The sample records fewer than 600,000 clones, 75% to 90% being singletons. Sample: peripheral blood. Every receptor here comes from a man younger than 35 with COVID-19, enrolled during active disease. The CDR3 runs from the conserved cysteine through the conserved F or W. A D gene is named only where the DNA matches it firmly. Some rows mark clone size as missing; the rest say once, few, many or name a class of expanded clone.

j_call v_call d_call clone_size cdr3_nt cdr3_aa
TRBJ1-4 TRBV3-1/TRBV3-2 - - TGTGCCAGCAGCCCAATAGCATCAGGGGAAACTAATGAAAAACTGTTTTTT CASSPIASGETNEKLFF
TRBJ1-2 TRBV12-3/TRBV12-4 - - TGTGCCAGCAGTTACAGGCGGGGCTACACCTTC CASSYRRGYTF
TRBJ1-4 TRBV7-6 - - TGTGCCAGCAGCTTAGAAACCGGGACATGGGAAAAACTGTTTTTT CASSLETGTWEKLFF
TRBJ2-7 TRBV5-5 TRBD1 - TGTGCCAGCAGCGGCCGGGACAGGGGGTACGAGCAGTACTTC CASSGRDRGYEQYF
TRBJ1-2 TRBV6-5 TRBD1 - TGTGCCAGCAGTAACTGGGACAGCCGCTATGGCTACACCTTC CASSNWDSRYGYTF
TRBJ1-2 TRBV27 - - TGTGCCAGCAGCCGAAGGGCCAGGGGTAACTATGGCTACACCTTC CASSRRARGNYGYTF
TRBJ2-2 TRBV30 TRBD2 - TGTGCCTGGAGGGCGTTGCGGGGGAGCGCCACCGGGGAGCTGTTTTTT CAWRALRGSATGELFF
TRBJ2-3 TRBV5-4 - - TGTGCCAGCAGCTTGGCGGGGGGCACAGATACGCAGTATTTT CASSLAGGTDTQYF
TRBJ2-3 TRBV14 TRBD2 - TGTGCCAGCAGCCCGTCAGCGGGAGGGGAAGATACGCAGTATTTT CASSPSAGGEDTQYF
TRBJ1-4 TRBV30 TRBD1 - TGTGCCTGGAGGAAGACAGGGGGTGTGGAACTGTTTTTT CAWRKTGGVELFF
TRBJ2-2 TRBV5-1 TRBD1 - TGCGCCAGCAGCCTCGGACAGGTCTTGCCCGGGGAGCTGTTTTTT CASSLGQVLPGELFF
TRBJ1-1 TRBV6-1 TRBD1 few TGTGCCAGCAGTGGTAGGACAGGGGGCACGAGCGGCACTGAAGCTTTCTTT CASSGRTGGTSGTEAFF
TRBJ1-3 TRBV19 - - TGTGCCAGTAGTATATTTTCAGGGTCGGGAAACACCATATATTTT CASSIFSGSGNTIYF
TRBJ1-1 TRBV7-8 - - TGTGCCAGCAGCTTAAGGGGGGGCAGGATTGATATGTACGCTTTCTTT CASSLRGGRIDMYAFF
TRBJ2-1 TRBV28 - - TGTGCCAGCGGTCCGGCCTACAATGAGCAGTTCTTC CASGPAYNEQFF
TRBJ1-6 TRBV2 - - TGTGCCAGCAGTGCACAGGGTTTCGATTCACCCCTCCACTTT CASSAQGFDSPLHF
TRBJ2-5 TRBV7-6 - - TGTGCCAGCAGCTTGGACATGTCCGAGACCCAGTACTTC CASSLDMSETQYF
TRBJ2-7 TRBV4-2 TRBD1 - TGTGCCAGCAGCCAAGGGGACAGGGGATTCTACGAGCAGTACTTC CASSQGDRGFYEQYF
TRBJ1-5 TRBV6-6 - - TGTGCCAGCAGTTTCGTCAGGGGTAAGGGCCAGCCCCAGCATTTT CASSFVRGKGQPQHF
TRBJ2-7 TRBV5-1 - - TGCGCCAGCAGCTTGGAACCCTACTACGAGCAGTACTTC CASSLEPYYEQYF
TRBJ1-1 TRBV19 TRBD1 - TGTGCCACCCAATTACAGGGGACTCTGATGGTTGCTGAAGCTTTCTTT CATQLQGTLMVAEAFF
TRBJ1-1 TRBV14 TRBD1 - TGTGCCAGCAGCCTACAGGGGGCGAACACTGAAGCTTTCTTT CASSLQGANTEAFF
TRBJ2-1 TRBV7-6 TRBD2 - TGTGCCAGCAGCTTAGCGACTAGCTATGGTTGGAACAATGAGCAGTTCTTC CASSLATSYGWNNEQFF
TRBJ1-2 TRBV6-6 TRBD1 - TGTGCCAGCAGTCCCGGGACAGGGGGCGATTACTATGGCTACACCTTC CASSPGTGGDYYGYTF
TRBJ2-7 TRBV10-3 - - TGTGCCATCAGTGCCGGACAGAACTCCTACGAGCAGTACTTC CAISAGQNSYEQYF
TRBJ1-4 TRBV19 - once TGTGCCAGTAGTAGCACGGGACTTGACGAAAAACTGTTTTTT CASSSTGLDEKLFF
TRBJ2-1 TRBV7-2 TRBD2 - TGTGCCAGCAGCTTTAGCGGGGGGGCAAGTGAGCAGTTCTTC CASSFSGGASEQFF